The clone carrying this T cell receptor (beta chain) came up a few times. Its antigen is unknown. These data come from a study of beta chain features in type 1 diabetes. Background on the study: Taken together, all samples contributed more than 90,000,000 examined sorted cells.

The authors reverse transcribed all of the isolated RNA, so sequencing captured expressed TCRB transcripts. Repertoires were generated with immunoSEQ multiplex PCR, while TCRdb's copy carries only in-frame clones and drops some. The data show a few hundred thousand clones, with about 15% seen just once and just under 0.02% held by the top ten. The study, taken as a whole, reports: Moderate yet significant TCRB CDR3 shortening was seen in Type 1 diabetes patients in all four CD4+ subsets. Any PCR bias toward short templates would affect both groups alike. Junctions at VDJ sites from type 1 diabetes patients had fewer insertions and more deletions.

V gave up 6 bases and J gave up 4 bases; unmatched junction bases: 6. Per the germline V gene, CDR1 is GTSNPN and CDR2 is SVGIG (reference sequence). The CDR3 sequence is 14 residues long. The origin of this receptor is a man aged 25-45 years with type 1 diabetes. The V and J genes are TRBV30 and TRBJ1-4, with 9 bases that match TRBD1. Sequenced: naive CD4+ T cells from blood. This chain's CDR3 is CACGQGTGNEKLFF. For the CDR3, the DNA is TGTGCCTGCGGACAGGGGACGGGTAATGAAAAACTGTTTTTT.